This T cell receptor (beta chain) is drawn from a study of monozygotic twins with inflammatory bowel disease. Study conclusions and caveats: Whereas healthy co-twins had higher TCRbeta diversity (inverse Simpson), IBD patients had lower diversity. Distinction of different T cell subtypes was not possible. In these data, no single strong IBD-associated signal or clonotype received support.

CDR1 and CDR2 from the germline V gene are SGHDT and YYEEEE. The CDR3 runs to 14 residues. UMIs that included a 6-nucleotide sample barcode were added by template switching, which took place during cDNA synthesis. No DNA is given; TCRdb re-called the 5' RACE reads and lists each CDR3 protein once. Its listing shows around 450,000 distinct CDR3 sequences. Comments on this clonotype: Its target is unknown.

Specimen: blood. J is TRBJ2-3 and V is TRBV5-6. The source of this sequence is a human donor with ulcerative colitis or Crohn's disease, or a healthy co-twin of an affected twin (not recorded which). CDR3 sequence reads: CATFASPSTDTQYF.